The text below deals with one T cell receptor (beta chain). This sample is part of a study of T cells expressing NK-cell markers. This CDR3 region has 16 residues. In germline, CDR1 is DFQATT, CDR2 SNEGSKA (reference sequence). TCRdb re-called the 5' RACE reads and gives one entry per CDR3 protein, without DNA. The sample table sets out some 450,000 distinct CDR3 sequences. This sequence originates from a woman between 18 and 75 years old in good health. The sample consisted of blood T cells: a sorted CD56 or NKG2C T cell subset, CD4+ or CD8+ T cells, or bulk PBMC T cells (not recorded which). The chain employs TRBV20-1 and TRBJ2-7; TCRdb proposes TRBD2, but this gene call is untestable without DNA. CDR3 residues: CSALGLAGDGSYEQYF.